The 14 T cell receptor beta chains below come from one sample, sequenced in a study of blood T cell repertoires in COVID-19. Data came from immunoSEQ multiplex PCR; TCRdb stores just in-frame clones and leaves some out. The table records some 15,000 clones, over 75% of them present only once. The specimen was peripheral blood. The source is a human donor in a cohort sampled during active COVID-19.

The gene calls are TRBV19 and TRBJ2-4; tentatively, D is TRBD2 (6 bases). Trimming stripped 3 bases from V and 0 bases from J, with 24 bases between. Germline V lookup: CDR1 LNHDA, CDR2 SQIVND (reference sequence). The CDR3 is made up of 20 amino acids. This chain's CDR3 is CASSISPIDVAALAKNIQYF. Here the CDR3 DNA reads TGTGCCAGTAGTATCTCCCCCATCGATGTAGCGGCCCTAGCCAAAAACATTCAGTACTTC. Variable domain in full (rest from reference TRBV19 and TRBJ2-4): DGGITQSPKYLFRKEGQNVTLSCEQNLNHDAMYWYRQDPGQGLRLIYYSQIVNDFQKGDIAEGYSVSREKKESFPLTVTSAQKNPTAFYLCASSISPIDVAALAKNIQYFGAGTRLSVL.

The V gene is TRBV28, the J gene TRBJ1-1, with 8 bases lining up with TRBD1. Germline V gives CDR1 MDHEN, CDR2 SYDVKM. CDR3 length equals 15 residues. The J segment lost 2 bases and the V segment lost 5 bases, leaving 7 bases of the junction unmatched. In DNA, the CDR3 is TGTGCCAGCAGTATATATGGACAGGGAAACACTGAAGCTTTCTTT. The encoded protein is CASSIYGQGNTEAFF. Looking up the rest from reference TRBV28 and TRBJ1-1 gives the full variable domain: DVKVTQSSRYLVKRTGEKVFLECVQDMDHENMFWYRQDPGLGLRLIYFSYDVKMKEKGDIPEGYSVSREKKERFSLILESASTNQTSMYLCASSIYGQGNTEAFFGQGTRLTVV.

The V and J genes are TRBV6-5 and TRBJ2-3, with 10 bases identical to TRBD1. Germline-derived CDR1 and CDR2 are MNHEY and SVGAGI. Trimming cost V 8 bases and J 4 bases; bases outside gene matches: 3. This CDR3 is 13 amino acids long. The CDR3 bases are TGTGCCAGCGCGGACAGGGGGTCAGATACGCAGTATTTT. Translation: CASADRGSDTQYF.

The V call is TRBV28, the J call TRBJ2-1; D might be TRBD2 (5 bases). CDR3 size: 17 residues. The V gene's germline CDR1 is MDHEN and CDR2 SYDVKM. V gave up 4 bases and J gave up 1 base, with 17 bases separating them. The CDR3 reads CASSSMGVGISYNEQFF. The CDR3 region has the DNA TGTGCCAGCAGTTCAATGGGCGTCGGGATTTCCTACAATGAGCAGTTCTTC.

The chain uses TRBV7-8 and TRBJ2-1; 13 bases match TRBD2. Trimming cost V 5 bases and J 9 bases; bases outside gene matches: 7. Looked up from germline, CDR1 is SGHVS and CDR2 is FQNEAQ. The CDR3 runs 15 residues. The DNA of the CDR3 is TGTGCCAGCAGCGCAGGACTAGCGGGAGTAAGTGAGCAGTTCTTC. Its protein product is CASSAGLAGVSEQFF.

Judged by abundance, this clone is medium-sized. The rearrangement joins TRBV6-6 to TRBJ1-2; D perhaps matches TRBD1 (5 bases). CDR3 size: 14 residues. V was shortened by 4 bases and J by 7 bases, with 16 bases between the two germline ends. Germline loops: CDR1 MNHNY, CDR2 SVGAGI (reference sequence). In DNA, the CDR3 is TGTGCCAGCAGTTCATCGGGAGGGGTTGGTGGCTACACCTTC. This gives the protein CASSSSGGVGGYTF.

The DNA of the CDR3 is TGTGCCACCAGCAGAGATTACCCCGGGACAGGGGAAGAGACCCAGTACTTC. Residues: CATSRDYPGTGEETQYF. The chain carries TRBV15 and TRBJ2-5; 10 positions agree with TRBD1. Unmatched junction bases numbered 7, after V lost 0 bases and J lost 3 bases. This CDR3 is 17 amino acids long. Germline lookup yields CDR1 LNHNV and CDR2 YYDKDF (reference sequence).

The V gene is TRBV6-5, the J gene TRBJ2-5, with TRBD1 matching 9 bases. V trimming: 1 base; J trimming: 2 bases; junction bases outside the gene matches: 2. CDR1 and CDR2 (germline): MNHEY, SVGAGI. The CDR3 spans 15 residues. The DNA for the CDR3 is TGTGCCAGCAGTTACTACGGGACAGGGCAAGAGACCCAGTACTTC. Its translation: CASSYYGTGQETQYF.

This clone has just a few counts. CDR3 region: CASSLGYSYGYTF. The CDR3 DNA sequence: TGTGCCAGCAGCTTAGGGTACAGCTATGGCTACACCTTC. The rearrangement links TRBV11-2 to TRBJ1-2; D remains ambiguous. The ends were cut back, 1 base at V and 4 bases at J, with 7 bases in the middle. This CDR3 comprises 13 residues. Germline CDR1 SGHAT, CDR2 FQNNGV.

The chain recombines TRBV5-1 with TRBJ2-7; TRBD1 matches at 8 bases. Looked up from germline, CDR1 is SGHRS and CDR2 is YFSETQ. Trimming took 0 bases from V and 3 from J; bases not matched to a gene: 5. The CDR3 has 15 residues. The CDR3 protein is CASSLETGVNYEQYF. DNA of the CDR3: TGCGCCAGCAGCTTGGAGACAGGGGTTAACTACGAGCAGTACTTC.

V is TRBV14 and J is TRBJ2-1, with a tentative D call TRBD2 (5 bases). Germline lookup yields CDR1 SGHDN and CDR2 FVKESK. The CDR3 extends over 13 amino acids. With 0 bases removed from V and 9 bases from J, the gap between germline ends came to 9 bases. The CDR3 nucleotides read TGTGCCAGCAGCCAAGATGTCGGAGGTGAGCAGTTCTTC. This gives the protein CASSQDVGGEQFF.

The CDR3 DNA follows: TGTGCCAGCAGACCGACTAGCGGGAACACCGGGGAGCTGTTTTTT. It specifies CASRPTSGNTGELFF. The chain couples TRBV28 to TRBJ2-2, with 9 positions matching TRBD2. V shed 6 bases, J shed 1 base, and the junction held 3 bases outside the gene matches. This CDR3 contains 15 residues. Germline lookup yields CDR1 MDHEN and CDR2 SYDVKM.

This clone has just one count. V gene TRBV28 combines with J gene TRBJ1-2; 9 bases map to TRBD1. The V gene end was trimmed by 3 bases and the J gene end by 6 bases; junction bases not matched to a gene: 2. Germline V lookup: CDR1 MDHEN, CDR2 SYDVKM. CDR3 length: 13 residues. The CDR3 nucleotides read TGTGCCAGCAGTTTGACAGGGGGGGATGGCTACACCTTC. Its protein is CASSLTGGDGYTF.

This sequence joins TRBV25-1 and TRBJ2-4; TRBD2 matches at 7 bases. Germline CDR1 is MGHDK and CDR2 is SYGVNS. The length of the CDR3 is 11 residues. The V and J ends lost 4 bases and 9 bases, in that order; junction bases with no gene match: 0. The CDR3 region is CASSGGGIQYF. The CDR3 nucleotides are TGTGCCAGCAGTGGCGGGGGCATTCAGTACTTC.